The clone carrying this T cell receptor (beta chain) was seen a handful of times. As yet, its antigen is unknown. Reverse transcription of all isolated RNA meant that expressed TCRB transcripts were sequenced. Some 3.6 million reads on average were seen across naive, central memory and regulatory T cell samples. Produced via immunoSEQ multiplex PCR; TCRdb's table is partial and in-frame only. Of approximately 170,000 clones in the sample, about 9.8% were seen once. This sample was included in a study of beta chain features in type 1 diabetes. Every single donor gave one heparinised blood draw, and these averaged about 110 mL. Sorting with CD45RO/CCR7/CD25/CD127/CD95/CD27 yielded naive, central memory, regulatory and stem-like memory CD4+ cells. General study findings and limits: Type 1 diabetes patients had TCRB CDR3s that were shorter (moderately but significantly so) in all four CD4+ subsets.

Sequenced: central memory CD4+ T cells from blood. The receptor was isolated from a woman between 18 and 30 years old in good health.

Written as DNA, the CDR3 is TGCAGCGTTGTGGGACAGGGTGATTACGAGCAGTACTTC. It codes for CSVVGQGDYEQYF. The genes are TRBV29-1 and TRBJ2-7; TRBD1 aligns across 9 bases. Germline assignment: CDR1 SQVTM and CDR2 ANQGSEA. The CDR3 consists of 13 residues. The J segment lost 4 bases and the V segment lost 4 bases, leaving 5 bases of the junction unmatched.